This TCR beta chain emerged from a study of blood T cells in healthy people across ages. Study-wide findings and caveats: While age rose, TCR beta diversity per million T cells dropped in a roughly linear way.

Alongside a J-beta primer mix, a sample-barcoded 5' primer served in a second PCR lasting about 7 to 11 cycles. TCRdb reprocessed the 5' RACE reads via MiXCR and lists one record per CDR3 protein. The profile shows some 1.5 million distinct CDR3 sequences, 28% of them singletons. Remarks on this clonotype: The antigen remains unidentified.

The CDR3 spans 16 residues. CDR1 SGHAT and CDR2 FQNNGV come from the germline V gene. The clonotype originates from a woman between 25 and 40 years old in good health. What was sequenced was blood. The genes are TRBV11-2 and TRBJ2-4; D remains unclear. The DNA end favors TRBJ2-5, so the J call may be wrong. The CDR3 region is CASSLGEPPDVETQYF. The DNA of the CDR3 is TGTGCCAGCAGCTTAGGAGAGCCCCCGGATGTGGAGACCCAGTACTTC.